The sequence of this T cell receptor beta chain was determined in a study of cytomegalovirus exposure and HLA in healthy donors. There are 13 residues in the CDR3. Trimming left V 7 bases short and J 6 bases short, with 14 bases between. Germline V gene data show CDR1 as SGHRS and CDR2 as YFSETQ. Use of 60 Vbeta and 13 Jbeta primers characterized the PCR. This table comes from immunoSEQ multiplex PCR, and its TCRdb copy is limited to in-frame clones, with some not included. In total, the table holds more than 95,000 clones. The sequence was collected from a man aged 35 to 55 in good health and CMV-seronegative. The sample taken for sequencing was PBMCs. The J gene is TRBJ2-1, the V gene TRBV5-1; a weak D match, TRBD1 (5 bases). For the CDR3, the DNA is TGCGCCAGCTCTCCTCAGGGTGGCAATGAGCAGTTCTTC. Translating it yields CASSPQGGNEQFF.